This TCR beta chain was sequenced during a study of patients and donors after allogeneic stem cell transplantation. TCRdb analysed the RT-PCR reads with MiXCR anew, one entry per CDR3 protein. The data hold over 400,000 distinct CDR3 sequences, with around 16% observed a single time. The CDR3 totals 15 residues. Trimming stripped 4 bases from V and 1 base from J, with 11 bases between. CDR1 and CDR2 from the germline V gene are LGHDT and YNNKEL (reference sequence). This clonotype was seen more than once but under ten times. The origin of this receptor is a human donor who was either an allogeneic HSCT recipient or a stem cell or donor lymphocyte infusion donor (not recorded which). It is not recorded whose cells these are; they may come from a transplant donor. Input material: blood, either unsorted or a sorted T cell fraction (not recorded which). The chain carries TRBV3-1 and TRBJ2-1; D is uncertain. The CDR3 reads CASSPLTESYNEQFF. The CDR3 DNA is TGTGCCAGCAGCCCCCTTACGGAATCCTACAATGAGCAGTTCTTC.